This T cell receptor (beta chain) derives from a study of cytomegalovirus exposure and HLA in healthy donors. Study-wide context: Later analysis reported that the roughly 120 validation repertoires shared the platform of the roughly 710 first-cohort repertoires.

Clones were sequenced by immunoSEQ multiplex PCR, and TCRdb holds only the in-frame ones, with some missing. The sample lists approximately 140,000 clones, 80% to 90% occurring once. Concerning this clone: Its antigen is unknown.

Study-level findings and limits: Subsequent analysis of the 120 or so validation repertoires found a tendency for first-cohort TCR clusters to co-occur. In vitro data verified three CMV-associated chains as specific for CMV antigens. The authors enumerated over 150 TCR beta chains as linked to cytomegalovirus.

Per the germline V gene, CDR1 is SGHTA and CDR2 is FQGNSA. V was trimmed by 4 bases and J by 4 bases, leaving 13 bases between them. CDR3 length: 14 residues. The receptor was derived from a woman between 18 and 30 years old in good health and CMV-seropositive. This chain links TRBV7-2 with TRBJ1-2, with a possible D match to TRBD1 (5 bases). Sequenced material: PBMCs. Here the CDR3 DNA reads TGTGCCAGCAGCTGGAAGGGAAGGGGCTATGGCTACACCTTC. Protein product: CASSWKGRGYGYTF.